This record looks at one T cell receptor beta chain sequence and its context. What it recognizes is unknown. The germline V gene has CDR1 SGHKS and CDR2 YYEKEE (reference sequence). The CDR3 is made up of 15 amino acids. J lost 2 bases, V lost 4 bases, and 5 bases had no gene match. This specimen belongs to a study of Ad26.COV2.S vaccination and SARS-CoV-2 variants. Background on the study: Once, or twice with 56 days between doses, Ad26.COV2.S was given intramuscularly.

Sample treatment: 19 received Ad26.COV2.S at low or high dose, single or two shots; 5 received placebo; per-sample allocation not given. Specimens were obtained on day 63 following the first vaccine or placebo injection. It was an adult aged 18-55 years in Boston who was the donor. Data came from immunoSEQ multiplex PCR; TCRdb stores just in-frame clones and leaves some out. The table shows some 290,000 clones, with around four fifths occurring only once. The study, taken as a whole, reports: Vaccine recipients had higher spike-specific TCR breadth than placebo recipients. Overall T cell responses may have been underestimated by the analyses of TCR breadth and depth.

This receptor was obtained from a person between 18 and 65 years old who received the Ad26.COV2.S COVID-19 vaccine or a placebo. The rearrangement joins TRBV5-5 to TRBJ1-5, with TRBD1 identical over 8 bases. Sequencing was performed on peripheral blood, taken in a trial of Ad26.COV2.S vaccine versus placebo. The CDR3, as DNA: TGTGCCAGCAGCAGGACAGGGTTGGGCAATCAGCCCCAGCATTTT. This gives the protein CASSRTGLGNQPQHF. The full variable domain, its missing parts supplied by reference TRBV5-5 and TRBJ1-5, is DAGVTQSPTHLIKTRGQQVTLRCSPISGHKSVSWYQQVLGQGPQFIFQYYEKEERGRGNFPDRFSARQFPNYSSELNVNALLLGDSALYLCASSRTGLGNQPQHFGDGTRLSIL.